One and the same sample provided the 19 T cell receptor beta chains below, sequenced in a study of cytomegalovirus exposure and HLA in healthy donors (dated by TCRdb to between 2016 and 2019). The library relied on the immunoSEQ multiplex PCR assay. For the multiplex PCR, a mixture combining 60 forward primers for TCR Vbeta segments and 13 reverse primers for TCR Jbeta segments was used. TCRdb holds this immuneACCESS table with in-frame rearrangements only. Some clones are missing; in checked studies, unresolved V genes explain under half, and the rest has no known cause. Recorded for this sample are around 120,000 clones; 65% to 85% of them occurred a single time. The ten largest clones represent over 0.2% of the sample. The sequencing input was PBMCs. These receptors were taken from a man aged 50 or older in good health and CMV-seronegative.

This clone was detected only once. Here the CDR3 DNA reads TGCGCCAGCAGCTATCCGGGACTAGCGGGGGGCAGGGAGACCCAGTACTTC. Translating it yields CASSYPGLAGGRETQYF. The rearrangement joins TRBV5-1 to TRBJ2-5; 15 positions match TRBD2. With V trimmed by 3 bases and J by 5 bases, 8 bases remained unmatched. Per the germline V gene, CDR1 is SGHRS and CDR2 is YFSETQ. This CDR3 is built from 17 residues.

The chain joins TRBV11-2 to TRBJ2-7; 8 bases align to TRBD1. Per the germline V gene, CDR1 is SGHAT and CDR2 is FQNNGV. Trimming took 7 bases from V and 2 from J; bases not matched to a gene: 13. The CDR3 is 16 amino acids. Here the CDR3 reads CASISITGTGAYEQYF. CDR3 bases: TGTGCCAGCATCTCAATAACCGGGACAGGAGCCTACGAGCAGTACTTC.

This CDR3 is CASRDRDRVTDTQYF. The CDR3 nucleotides read TGTGCCAGTAGGGACCGGGACAGGGTGACGGATACGCAGTATTTT. The V and J genes are TRBV19 and TRBJ2-3, with 9 nucleotides matching TRBD1. The CDR3 loop spans 15 amino acids. Germline assignment: CDR1 LNHDA and CDR2 SQIVND (reference sequence). Trimming took 6 bases from V and 6 from J; bases not matched to a gene: 10.

The V call is TRBV7-2, the J call TRBJ1-5; the D is unclear. Germline CDR1 is SGHTA and CDR2 is FQGNSA. The CDR3 is made up of 16 amino acids. Trimming pared 4 bases from V and 4 bases from J, leaving 17 bases between. In DNA form, the CDR3 reads TGTGCCAGCAGCTCAGACCTGGGAGGTCATAATCAGCCCCAGCATTTT. It specifies CASSSDLGGHNQPQHF.

The chain carries TRBV18 and TRBJ1-4; D is perhaps TRBD1 (5 bases). The CDR3 has 15 residues. V was shortened by 6 bases and J by 5 bases, with 16 bases between the two germline ends. The germline V gene encodes CDR1 KGHSH and CDR2 LQKENI. In DNA form, the CDR3 reads TGTGCCAGCTCCTACGGATCGGGACTCAATGAAAAACTGTTTTTT. Translation gives CASSYGSGLNEKLFF. The whole variable domain, filled in from reference TRBV18 and TRBJ1-4, reads NAGVMQNPRHLVRRRGQEARLRCSPMKGHSHVYWYRQLPEEGLKFMVYLQKENIIDESGMPKERFSAEFPKEGPSILRIQQVVRGDSAAYFCASSYGSGLNEKLFFGSGTQLSVL.

J is TRBJ1-1 and V is TRBV27, with unresolved D. The V gene's germline CDR1 is MNHEY and CDR2 SMNVEV (reference sequence). The CDR3 loop spans 14 amino acids. Trimming took off 5 bases at V and 2 bases at J, with 12 bases between the two ends. CDR3 in amino acids: CASSTPGSNTEAFF. DNA of the CDR3: TGTGCCAGCAGTACCCCCGGGAGCAACACTGAAGCTTTCTTT.

The J gene is TRBJ2-3, the V gene TRBV4-1; 10 positions match TRBD2. After removal of 1 base from V and 3 bases from J, the junction contained 7 bases not matched to a gene. Germline CDR1 MGHRA, CDR2 YSYEKL. CDR3 length: 17 residues. For the CDR3, the DNA is TGCGCCAGCAGCCAAGCCACACGAGCGGGGGGGACAGATACGCAGTATTTT. Its translation is CASSQATRAGGTDTQYF.

This clone was detected only once. J is TRBJ2-7 and V is TRBV7-3, with D tentatively TRBD2 (6 bases). This CDR3 has 14 amino acids. CDR1 is SGHTA, CDR2 FQGTGA, per germline. V shed 5 bases and J shed 9 bases, with 20 bases lying between them. DNA for the CDR3: TGTGCCAGCAGCCCCAGTGGGGACTCCCGTATGCAGTACTTC. The encoded protein is CASSPSGDSRMQYF.

The chain recombines TRBV5-1 with TRBJ1-3; TRBD1 matches at 8 bases. Per germline, CDR1 SGHRS and CDR2 YFSETQ. V shed 4 bases and J 5 bases; nucleotides not matched to a gene: 2. There are 13 residues in the CDR3. The CDR3 here is CASSGQGRNTIYF. The CDR3 DNA sequence: TGCGCCAGCAGCGGACAGGGTAGAAACACCATATATTTT.

The chain has TRBV6-5 and TRBJ2-7; 14 bases fit TRBD2. In germline, CDR1 is MNHEY, CDR2 SVGAGI. Trimming at V came to 6 bases and at J to 2 bases, leaving 3 bases not matched to a gene. The CDR3 contains 15 residues. The CDR3 nucleotides are TGTGCCAGCAGATCGGGACTAGCGGGAGCCTACGAGCAGTACTTC. Amino acids: CASRSGLAGAYEQYF.

V gene TRBV7-9 combines with J gene TRBJ1-2; 9 nucleotides agree with TRBD1. Germline V CDR1 and CDR2: SEHNR, FQNEAQ (reference sequence). The trim removed 3 bases at V and 8 bases at J, leaving 1 base unmatched. The CDR3 is made up of 12 amino acids. The CDR3 DNA sequence: TGTGCCAGCAGCTTGGACAGGGGCGGCTACACCTTC. Its translation: CASSLDRGGYTF.

The gene calls are TRBV10-3 and TRBJ1-3; weak D call: TRBD1 (5 bases). The CDR3 runs 15 residues. Germline V lookup: CDR1 ENHRY, CDR2 SYGVKD. Between the trimmed V and J ends, which lost 5 bases and 4 bases, there was a span of 15 bases. The CDR3 bases are TGTGCCATCAGTCAAGACAGACCAACGGGAAACACCATATATTTT. It codes for CAISQDRPTGNTIYF.

The CDR3 loop is CATRDRLSYGYTF. CDR3 in DNA: TGCGCCACCCGGGACAGGTTATCCTATGGCTACACCTTC. The chain carries TRBV23-1 and TRBJ1-2; 8 bases align to TRBD1. TRBV23-1 has ORF status, its function being uncertain. CDR3 size: 13 residues. J lost 4 bases, V lost 10 bases, and 8 bases had no gene match.

The chain joins TRBV19 to TRBJ2-3; 7 bases map to TRBD2. The CDR3 consists of 15 residues. Per germline, CDR1 LNHDA and CDR2 SQIVND (reference sequence). With 9 bases clipped from V and 9 bases from J, the junction kept 18 bases outside the gene matches. The CDR3 reads CASTRLAVNGVTQYF. CDR3 DNA: TGTGCCAGCACTAGACTAGCCGTTAACGGCGTGACGCAGTATTTT.

The rearrangement joins TRBV29-1 to TRBJ2-7; 12 positions match TRBD2. V was pared by 6 bases and J by 0 bases, with 3 bases of the junction left unmatched. Germline CDR1 and CDR2: SQVTM and ANQGSEA. The CDR3 is 14 residues long. The CDR3 loop is CSVKTSGSSYEQYF. As DNA, the CDR3 is TGCAGCGTCAAGACTAGCGGGAGCTCCTACGAGCAGTACTTC.

The chain joins TRBV2 to TRBJ1-5; 7 nucleotides match TRBD1. The CDR3 is 15 amino acids. Germline assignment: CDR1 SNHLY and CDR2 FYNNEI. V was clipped by 1 base and J by 4 bases; unmatched bases: 4. The chain's CDR3 is CASSEGARGNQPQHF. The CDR3, as DNA: TGTGCCAGCAGTGAAGGGGCCAGGGGGAATCAGCCCCAGCATTTT.

Here the CDR3 reads CASSQDVAGNYGYTF. CDR3 in DNA: TGCGCCAGCAGCCAAGACGTGGCGGGCAACTATGGCTACACCTTC. The J gene is TRBJ1-2, the V gene TRBV4-3, with D unclear. The V end lost 0 bases, the J end lost 2 bases, and 10 bases lay between the germline ends. The CDR3 loop spans 15 amino acids. Looked up from germline, CDR1 is LGHNA and CDR2 is YSLEER.

The V call is TRBV6-1, the J call TRBJ2-7; D remains ambiguous. V was shortened by 6 bases and J by 5 bases, with 5 bases between the two germline ends. The CDR3 contains 10 residues. Germline values: CDR1 MNHNS, CDR2 SASEGT. The CDR3 reads CASSRNEQYF. In DNA, the CDR3 is TGTGCCAGCAGCAGAAACGAGCAGTACTTC.

This rearrangement joins TRBV28 to TRBJ1-5; maybe TRBD1 (5 bases). Germline V CDR1 and CDR2: MDHEN, SYDVKM. The CDR3 is made up of 15 amino acids. V was shortened by 3 bases and J by 2 bases, with 11 bases between the two germline ends. In DNA, the CDR3 is TGTGCCAGCAGTTTTAGGGGTAAAGGCAATCAGCCCCAGCATTTT. It yields the protein CASSFRGKGNQPQHF.